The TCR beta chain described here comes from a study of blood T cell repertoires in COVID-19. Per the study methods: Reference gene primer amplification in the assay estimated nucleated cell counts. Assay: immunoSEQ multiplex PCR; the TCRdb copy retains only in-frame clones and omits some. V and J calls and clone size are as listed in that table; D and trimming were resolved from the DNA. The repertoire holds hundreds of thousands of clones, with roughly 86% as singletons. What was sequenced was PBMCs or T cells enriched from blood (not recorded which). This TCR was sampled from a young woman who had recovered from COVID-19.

CDR3 in amino acids: CASRTSHGQERAYEQYF. The DNA of the CDR3 is TGTGCCAGCAGAACATCACATGGACAGGAGCGAGCCTACGAGCAGTACTTC. The V and J genes are TRBV28 and TRBJ2-7; 7 nucleotides line up with TRBD1. Trimming at V came to 6 bases and at J to 2 bases, leaving 16 bases not matched to a gene. The CDR3 is made up of 17 amino acids. The germline V gene encodes CDR1 MDHEN and CDR2 SYDVKM. Based on the CDR3 plus reference TRBV28 and TRBJ2-7, the full variable domain is DVKVTQSSRYLVKRTGEKVFLECVQDMDHENMFWYRQDPGLGLRLIYFSYDVKMKEKGDIPEGYSVSREKKERFSLILESASTNQTSMYLCASRTSHGQERAYEQYFGPGTRLTVT.